This passage covers 14 T cell receptor beta chains from one sample sequenced in a study of shared clonotypes between healthy human individuals. CD45RO negativity and positive selection for CCR7 defined naive CD8 cells, a population that excluded terminally differentiated effector memory CD45RA+ cells. Measured with immunoSEQ multiplex PCR; TCRdb has only the in-frame clones, and not every one. The sample lists hundreds of thousands of clones, 80% to 95% occurring once. Material for sequencing was naive CD8+ T cells sorted from blood. These receptors all stem from a man in his thirties or forties in good health.

This rearrangement joins TRBV2 to TRBJ1-1, with 7 bases matching TRBD1. Trimming at V came to 8 bases and at J to 4 bases, leaving 19 bases not matched to a gene. This CDR3 has 17 residues. Per germline, CDR1 SNHLY and CDR2 FYNNEI. In DNA, the CDR3 is TGTGCCAGCTATCTTCAGGGGGACTTTACGAGGGGCACTGAAGCTTTCTTT. It yields the protein CASYLQGDFTRGTEAFF.

The J gene is TRBJ2-7, the V gene TRBV7-9; D gene unclear. The CDR3 loop spans 15 amino acids. Germline V gene data show CDR1 as SEHNR and CDR2 as FQNEAQ (reference sequence). Trimming left V 2 bases short and J 6 bases short, with 17 bases between. CDR3 sequence: CASSLWPVTSFEQYF. The CDR3, as DNA: TGTGCCAGCAGCTTATGGCCCGTTACAAGTTTCGAGCAGTACTTC. Together with reference TRBV7-9 and TRBJ2-7, the CDR3 gives the full variable domain: DTGVSQNPRHKITKRGQNVTFRCDPISEHNRLYWYRQTLGQGPEFLTYFQNEAQLEKSRLLSDRFSAERPKGSFSTLEIQRTEQGDSAMYLCASSLWPVTSFEQYFGPGTRLTVT.

The chain combines TRBV11-2 with TRBJ2-7; D is possibly TRBD1 (5 bases). Germline loops: CDR1 SGHAT, CDR2 FQNNGV. The V end lost 4 bases, the J end lost 5 bases, and 12 bases lay between the germline ends. This CDR3 contains 13 residues. The chain's CDR3 is CASSSRVSHEQYF. Here the CDR3 DNA reads TGTGCCAGCAGCTCCAGGGTTTCCCACGAGCAGTACTTC.

This chain links TRBV27 with TRBJ2-7; 10 bases fit TRBD2. The CDR3 is made up of 15 amino acids. The V and J ends lost 7 bases and 5 bases, in that order; junction bases with no gene match: 11. The germline CDR1 and CDR2 sequences are MNHEY and SMNVEV (reference sequence). CDR3 DNA: TGTGCCAGCATATCTAGCGGGAGTGTCAGGAACGAGCAGTACTTC. Its translation: CASISSGSVRNEQYF.

The chain employs TRBV14 and TRBJ2-1; either TRBD1 or TRBD2 may fit D (6 bases each). Trimming pared 4 bases from V and 7 bases from J, leaving 20 bases between. Germline CDR1 SGHDN, CDR2 FVKESK. The CDR3 has 16 residues. CDR3 in DNA: TGTGCCAGCAGCCTCTCCGGGGGCGGGGCCTCAAATGAGCAGTTCTTC. Protein product: CASSLSGGGASNEQFF. The full variable domain, rest sourced from reference TRBV14 and TRBJ2-1, is EAGVTQFPSHSVIEKGQTVTLRCDPISGHDNLYWYRRVMGKEIKFLLHFVKESKQDESGMPNNRFLAERTGGTYSTLKVQPAELEDSGVYFCASSLSGGGASNEQFFGPGTRLTVL.

The J gene is TRBJ1-5, the V gene TRBV28; D unresolved. V dropped 5 bases and J dropped 4 bases, with 12 bases sitting between them. Germline-derived CDR1 and CDR2 are MDHEN and SYDVKM. This CDR3 contains 14 residues. This CDR3 reads CASSPDKPNQPQHF. The CDR3 coding sequence is TGTGCCAGCAGTCCAGACAAGCCGAATCAGCCCCAGCATTTT.

There are a few counts of this clone. V is TRBV11-2 and J is TRBJ2-7; D gene uncertain. V was pared by 5 bases and J by 2 bases, with 10 bases between. Germline loops: CDR1 SGHAT, CDR2 FQNNGV. CDR3 length: 13 amino acids. As DNA, the CDR3 is TGTGCCAGCAGCCCCCCAACACCCTACGAGCAGTACTTC. This gives the protein CASSPPTPYEQYF.

The chain is built from TRBV4-1 and TRBJ2-1, with 7 bases matching TRBD2. The CDR3 runs 11 residues. The germline gives CDR1 MGHRA, CDR2 YSYEKL. Unmatched junction bases numbered 3, after V lost 8 bases and J lost 8 bases. CDR3 amino acids: CASWGGDEQFF. Here the CDR3 DNA reads TGCGCCAGCTGGGGGGGGGATGAGCAGTTCTTC.

The rearrangement joins TRBV6-5 to TRBJ1-1, with a possible D match to TRBD1 (5 bases). The CDR3 is 14 residues long. Trimming removed 0 bases from V and 2 bases from J, with 7 bases in between. Germline CDR1 MNHEY, CDR2 SVGAGI. The CDR3 region is CASSYSDSNTEAFF. The CDR3 nucleotides are TGTGCCAGCAGTTACTCCGACAGTAACACTGAAGCTTTCTTT.

This chain connects TRBV13 to TRBJ2-3; possible D gene TRBD2, 6 bases. The germline gives CDR1 PRHDT, CDR2 FYEKMQ (reference sequence). The CDR3 totals 13 residues. V was pared by 5 bases and J by 6 bases, with 12 bases between. The chain's CDR3 is CASSASGRDTQYF. CDR3 DNA sequence: TGTGCCAGCAGCGCTTCAGGGAGGGATACGCAGTATTTT. Looking up the rest from reference TRBV13 and TRBJ2-3 gives the full variable domain: AAGVIQSPRHLIKEKRETATLKCYPIPRHDTVYWYQQGPGQDPQFLISFYEKMQSDKGSIPDRFSAQQFSDYHSELNMSSLELGDSALYFCASSASGRDTQYFGPGTRLTVL.

This chain links TRBV7-7 with TRBJ2-1; maybe TRBD2 (5 bases). Germline V gene sequence: CDR1 SSHAT, CDR2 FNYEAQ (reference sequence). This CDR3 has 15 residues. Trimming shortened V by 4 bases and J by 4 bases, and 14 bases separated the two germline ends. The CDR3 is CASSSGSGDYNEQFF. The CDR3 DNA follows: TGTGCCAGCAGCTCTGGAAGCGGAGATTACAATGAGCAGTTCTTC.

This chain links TRBV5-1 with TRBJ2-7, with D tentatively TRBD1 (7 bases). The germline V and J ends were trimmed by 4 bases and 6 bases, with 17 bases remaining between them. The CDR3 covers 14 residues. Germline CDR1 is SGHRS and CDR2 is YFSETQ. CDR3 coding DNA: TGCGCCAGCAGCCCGGGGGACAGCAGTGGCGAGCAGTACTTC. Its protein product is CASSPGDSSGEQYF.

The V call is TRBV7-9, the J call TRBJ1-1; no firm D call. The CDR3 runs 15 residues. With 1 base removed from V and 1 base from J, the gap between germline ends came to 10 bases. Germline-derived CDR1 and CDR2 are SEHNR and FQNEAQ (reference sequence). CDR3 in amino acids: CASSLDRDQNTEAFF. CDR3 sequence (DNA): TGTGCCAGCAGCTTAGATCGGGATCAGAACACTGAAGCTTTCTTT.

This chain joins TRBV19 and TRBJ2-3, with D hard to call. This CDR3 has 15 residues. With 5 bases removed from V and 0 bases from J, the gap between germline ends came to 12 bases. The germline CDR1 and CDR2 sequences are LNHDA and SQIVND (reference sequence). The CDR3 nucleotides are TGTGCCAGTAGTCTCGGTGATGGGAGCACAGATACGCAGTATTTT. This translates into CASSLGDGSTDTQYF.